These 30 T cell receptor beta chains originate from one sample sequenced in a study of a mutant IDH1 vaccine in newly diagnosed glioma. The time point: baseline, week 1 (first vaccination visit). Treatment noted: pre-vaccination baseline after standard-of-care therapy. Some clones are missing from TCRdb's copy, which holds only in-frame ones; the method was immunoSEQ multiplex PCR. The sample yields about 66,000 clones, 80% to 90% seen once. Sequencing was performed on PBMCs, taken from a glioma patient treated with radiotherapy, temozolomide or both. The receptors originated from a man aged 25-45 years with glioma.

This clone was detected only a few times. The rearrangement joins TRBV7-8 to TRBJ1-1, with a weak D call TRBD1 (6 bases). This CDR3 has 14 residues. Germline CDR1 is SGHVS and CDR2 is FQNEAQ. The V gene lost 2 bases and the J gene lost 5 bases, with 12 bases spanning the gap. The CDR3 loop reads CASSLSWQGTEAFF. DNA for the CDR3: TGTGCCAGCAGCTTATCATGGCAGGGGACTGAAGCTTTCTTT.

The table lists this clone with a few counts. The chain joins TRBV19 to TRBJ1-1; unclear D gene. Between the trimmed V and J ends, which lost 3 bases and 4 bases, there was a span of 3 bases. The CDR3 has 11 amino acids. Germline lookup yields CDR1 LNHDA and CDR2 SQIVND (reference sequence). CDR3 loop: CASSMRTEAFF. CDR3 coding DNA: TGTGCCAGTAGTATGCGCACTGAAGCTTTCTTT.

V is TRBV6-6 and J is TRBJ2-1, with TRBD2 matching over 13 bases. Per germline, CDR1 MNHNY and CDR2 SVGAGI (reference sequence). The V gene end was trimmed by 6 bases and the J gene end by 4 bases; junction bases not matched to a gene: 6. This CDR3 comprises 16 residues. As DNA, the CDR3 is TGTGCCAGCAGCTTGGGACTAGCGGGGAAGTACAATGAGCAGTTCTTC. It codes for CASSLGLAGKYNEQFF.

The chain uses TRBV10-3 and TRBJ2-7, with a tentative D call TRBD1 (5 bases). V was shortened by 5 bases and J by 3 bases, with 11 bases between the two germline ends. From germline, CDR1 is ENHRY and CDR2 SYGVKD. The CDR3 has 13 residues. The CDR3 region is CAISQTAYYEQYF. Here the CDR3 DNA reads TGTGCCATCAGTCAGACAGCGTACTACGAGCAGTACTTC.

A single count supports this clone. CDR3 sequence (DNA): TGTGCCAGCAGCTCCTCGGGGCTGCCCTCCTACGAGCAGTACTTC. Amino acid sequence: CASSSSGLPSYEQYF. V gene TRBV11-2 combines with J gene TRBJ2-7, with D possibly being TRBD1 or TRBD2 (5 bases each). This CDR3 region has 15 residues. Germline V CDR1 and CDR2: SGHAT, FQNNGV. Trimming took 4 bases from V and 0 from J, leaving 13 bases between them.

The V gene is TRBV5-5, the J gene TRBJ2-3, with D unresolved. The CDR3 runs 17 residues. Deletions cut 2 bases from V and 4 bases from J, with 20 bases between. The germline V gene has CDR1 SGHKS and CDR2 YYEKEE (reference sequence). The CDR3 DNA is TGTGCCAGCAGCTTCAGCGTCACCCAAGGGCCTGCAGATACGCAGTATTTT. This gives the protein CASSFSVTQGPADTQYF.

The rearrangement joins TRBV19 to TRBJ2-3; either TRBD1 or TRBD2 may supply D (5 bases each). The CDR3 extends over 13 amino acids. Germline V gene data show CDR1 as LNHDA and CDR2 as SQIVND (reference sequence). Trimming shortened V by 8 bases and J by 2 bases, and 11 bases separated the two germline ends. In nucleotides, the CDR3 is TGTGCCAGTTGCAAGGGGACCACAGATACGCAGTATTTT. Its translation: CASCKGTTDTQYF.

The J gene is TRBJ2-3, the V gene TRBV27; 7 nucleotides match TRBD1. The junction had 1 base not matched to a gene; V was cut back by 2 bases and J by 2 bases. This CDR3 has 14 residues. Germline V gene lookup returns CDR1 MNHEY and CDR2 SMNVEV (reference sequence). The CDR3 sequence is CASSLDRVTDTQYF. The CDR3 DNA is TGTGCCAGCAGTTTAGACAGGGTCACAGATACGCAGTATTTT.

With respect to this clone: This specimen includes other DNA sequences encoding the same CDR3. The CDR3 here is CASSIGPGSNQPQHF. CDR3 coding DNA: TGTGCCAGTAGTATAGGCCCGGGAAGCAATCAGCCCCAGCATTTT. The V and J genes are TRBV19 and TRBJ1-5, with D uncertain. V lost 1 base and J lost 1, with 8 bases in between. The CDR3 length is 15 residues. Per the germline V gene, CDR1 is LNHDA and CDR2 is SQIVND (reference sequence).

V and J are TRBV28 and TRBJ2-7; no definite D call. Germline V gives CDR1 MDHEN, CDR2 SYDVKM. The CDR3 has 12 amino acids. V shed 5 bases and J shed 7 bases, with 12 bases lying between them. The CDR3 DNA reads TGTGCCAGCAGTCCGACCCGTTGGGAGCAGTACTTC. Encoded protein: CASSPTRWEQYF.

The V call is TRBV27, the J call TRBJ1-5, with a tentative D call TRBD1 (5 bases). The V and J ends lost 3 bases and 7 bases respectively, with 13 bases between them. This CDR3 region has 14 residues. Germline V gene data show CDR1 as MNHEY and CDR2 as SMNVEV (reference sequence). Here the CDR3 reads CASSFRGKTQPQHF. CDR3 sequence (DNA): TGTGCCAGCAGTTTTCGGGGGAAGACACAGCCCCAGCATTTT.

The V call is TRBV11-2, the J call TRBJ2-1; either TRBD1 or TRBD2 may supply D (5 bases each). CDR3 length: 17 amino acids. The germline V and J ends were trimmed by 0 bases and 4 bases, with 16 bases remaining between them. CDR1 is SGHAT and CDR2 is FQNNGV in the germline V gene. The CDR3 sequence is CASSLDPGQSIYNEQFF. CDR3 bases: TGTGCCAGCAGCTTAGATCCGGGGCAAAGTATATACAATGAGCAGTTCTTC.

The rearrangement joins TRBV5-8 to TRBJ1-2, with D possibly being TRBD1 (5 bases). CDR1 and CDR2 (germline): SGHTS, YDEGEE. Deletions cut 2 bases from V and 4 bases from J, with 15 bases between. This CDR3 contains 15 residues. Here the CDR3 DNA reads TGTGCCAGCAGCTTCCAAAGCCGGGGCTTCTATGGCTACACCTTC. Translation gives CASSFQSRGFYGYTF.

This sequence joins TRBV14 and TRBJ2-1; D not certain. The CDR3 contains 18 residues. V lost 8 bases and J lost 4, with 27 bases in between. Germline CDR1 reads SGHDN; CDR2 reads FVKESK. CDR3 sequence: CASAPQLQYPPQYNEQFF. CDR3 coding DNA: TGTGCCAGCGCCCCCCAGCTCCAGTACCCCCCTCAATACAATGAGCAGTTCTTC.

The gene calls are TRBV7-5 and TRBJ2-1. TRBV7-5 is classified as a pseudogene. This CDR3 contains 15 residues. CDR3 sequence reads: CVRSPGRGKRDEQFF. For the CDR3, the DNA is TGTGTCAGAAGCCCCGGAAGGGGGAAGCGGGATGAGCAGTTCTTC.

This clone was seen more than once but under ten times. The chain has TRBV19 and TRBJ1-1; no firm D call. Looked up from germline, CDR1 is LNHDA and CDR2 is SQIVND (reference sequence). The CDR3 contains 15 residues. The V gene lost 6 bases and the J gene lost 5 bases, with 19 bases spanning the gap. The CDR3 DNA sequence: TGTGCCAGTAGCGCCCCGGCTGGGGTTCGAACTGAAGCTTTCTTT. This translates into CASSAPAGVRTEAFF.

This chain links TRBV7-9 with TRBJ2-5; D call uncertain. V dropped 4 bases and J dropped 4 bases, with 7 bases sitting between them. The CDR3 covers 12 residues. The germline gives CDR1 SEHNR, CDR2 FQNEAQ (reference sequence). CDR3 region: CASSSWGETQYF. The DNA of the CDR3 is TGTGCCAGCAGCTCATGGGGAGAGACCCAGTACTTC.

The rearrangement links TRBV4-2 to TRBJ1-6; D uncertain. Trimming removed 2 bases at V and 9 bases at J, with 8 bases between. In germline, CDR1 is LGHNA, CDR2 YNFKEQ. The CDR3 runs 13 residues. The CDR3 bases are TGTGCCAGCAGCCAACTGTCGGCTTCACCCCTCCACTTT. Translated: CASSQLSASPLHF.

The gene calls are TRBV27 and TRBJ2-1; 8 bases are shared with TRBD2. The CDR3 totals 14 residues. J lost 4 bases, V lost 7 bases, and 6 bases had no gene match. Germline lookup yields CDR1 MNHEY and CDR2 SMNVEV (reference sequence). Here the CDR3 reads CASTGGQRYNEQFF. As DNA, the CDR3 is TGTGCCAGCACGGGGGGGCAACGGTACAATGAGCAGTTCTTC.

This rearrangement joins TRBV6-5 to TRBJ1-2, with 9 bases identical to TRBD1. CDR3 size: 14 residues. V lost 6 bases to trimming and J lost 5 bases; unmatched junction nucleotides: 7. Germline V gene lookup returns CDR1 MNHEY and CDR2 SVGAGI. The CDR3 DNA reads as TGTGCCAGCAGGCTACAGGGGGCAAAATATGGCTACACCTTC. Encoded protein: CASRLQGAKYGYTF.

The V gene is TRBV7-9, the J gene TRBJ1-1; the match to TRBD1 covers 7 bases. This CDR3 contains 19 residues. The J segment lost 3 bases and the V segment lost 3 bases, leaving 19 bases of the junction unmatched. Germline V CDR1 and CDR2: SEHNR, FQNEAQ (reference sequence). As DNA, the CDR3 is TGTGCCAGCAGCTTCCCCTCGTCCCGTACAGGGGTTAGGGACACTGAAGCTTTCTTT. Translation gives CASSFPSSRTGVRDTEAFF.

This sequence joins TRBV7-8 and TRBJ2-5, with 9 bases aligning to TRBD2. With V trimmed by 7 bases and J by 2 bases, 8 bases remained unmatched. The germline V gene has CDR1 SGHVS and CDR2 FQNEAQ. The CDR3 has 15 residues. The DNA of the CDR3 is TGTGCCAGCACCGGGGGGCTAGCGGGGCAAGAGACCCAGTACTTC. Protein: CASTGGLAGQETQYF.

The chain combines TRBV7-6 with TRBJ2-7; TRBD2 aligns across 10 bases. This CDR3 spans 15 amino acids. Trimming removed 1 base from V and 3 bases from J; junction bases left unmatched: 3. The germline V gene encodes CDR1 SGHVS and CDR2 FNYEAQ. CDR3 bases: TGTGCCAGCAGCTTAGGGGCTAGCGGGGGCTACGAGCAGTACTTC. It codes for CASSLGASGGYEQYF.

The count of this clone is one. The rearrangement links TRBV5-5 to TRBJ1-2, with D maybe TRBD1 (5 bases). The V end was cut by 6 bases, the J end by 2 bases, with 20 bases between. The CDR3 consists of 16 residues. CDR1 is SGHKS, CDR2 YYEKEE, per germline (reference sequence). The CDR3 protein is CASTRDGISPNYGYTF. CDR3 bases: TGTGCCAGCACCCGGGACGGCATTTCTCCCAACTATGGCTACACCTTC.

The chain combines TRBV28 with TRBJ1-2; the D gene is possibly TRBD1 (5 bases). The germline V gene has CDR1 MDHEN and CDR2 SYDVKM. CDR3 length equals 17 residues. With 2 bases removed from V and 0 bases from J, the gap between germline ends came to 16 bases. This CDR3 is CASSLGSRQGANYGYTF. The CDR3 DNA reads TGTGCCAGCAGTTTAGGGTCTCGGCAGGGAGCTAACTATGGCTACACCTTC.

The chain links TRBV5-1 to TRBJ1-1, with D uncertain. From germline, CDR1 is SGHRS and CDR2 YFSETQ. CDR3 length: 16 residues. V gave up 3 bases and J gave up 5 bases, with 20 bases separating them. CDR3: CASSSLPTVGRTEAFF. CDR3 nucleotide sequence: TGCGCCAGCAGCTCCCTGCCTACAGTGGGTCGAACTGAAGCTTTCTTT.

V usage is TRBV11-2 and J usage is TRBJ2-7; 10 nucleotides agree with TRBD2. Trimming took 2 bases from V and 3 from J; bases not matched to a gene: 1. The length of the CDR3 is 14 residues. CDR1 and CDR2 from the germline V gene are SGHAT and FQNNGV. CDR3 coding DNA: TGTGCCAGCAGCTTACTAGCGGGGGACTACGAGCAGTACTTC. This sequence encodes CASSLLAGDYEQYF.

The V gene is TRBV19, the J gene TRBJ2-7; D unclear. From germline, CDR1 is LNHDA and CDR2 SQIVND (reference sequence). V shed 3 bases and J shed 0 bases, with 9 bases lying between them. The CDR3 runs to 14 residues. The CDR3 loop reads CASSITPVSYEQYF. The CDR3 DNA follows: TGTGCCAGTAGTATCACTCCGGTCTCCTACGAGCAGTACTTC.

V usage is TRBV7-9 and J usage is TRBJ1-5; weak D call: TRBD1 (5 bases). This CDR3 comprises 15 residues. Germline assignment: CDR1 SEHNR and CDR2 FQNEAQ (reference sequence). Trimming shortened V by 5 bases and J by 4 bases, and 15 bases separated the two germline ends. CDR3 loop: CASSPFQGGNQPQHF. The CDR3 bases are TGTGCCAGCAGCCCCTTTCAGGGAGGAAATCAGCCCCAGCATTTT.

This chain joins TRBV28 and TRBJ1-5, with no clear D. The germline V and J ends were trimmed by 7 bases and 2 bases, with 12 bases remaining between them. The length of the CDR3 is 14 residues. Germline-derived CDR1 and CDR2 are MDHEN and SYDVKM. The CDR3 sequence: CASKGFRGNQPQHF. DNA of the CDR3: TGTGCCAGCAAGGGATTCCGAGGCAATCAGCCCCAGCATTTT.